Below, 5 T cell receptor beta chains from the same sample are listed, as sequenced in a study of T cell responses to AZD1222 COVID-19 vaccine. The table came from immunoSEQ multiplex PCR; TCRdb's copy has only in-frame clones and leaves some out. The table lists 86,000 or so clones, 70% to 90% of them singletons. This material consisted of peripheral blood, taken 28 days after the second AZD1222 dose. These receptors all come from an adult who received the AZD1222 COVID-19 vaccine.

The rearrangement links TRBV5-1 to TRBJ1-4; no clear D gene. Trimming cost V 1 base and J 0 bases, with 10 bases left between them. CDR1 is SGHRS, CDR2 YFSETQ, per germline. This CDR3 is 16 amino acids long. CDR3 in amino acids: CASSLNQAATNEKLFF. DNA for the CDR3: TGCGCCAGCAGCTTGAATCAGGCTGCAACTAATGAAAAACTGTTTTTT.

V gene TRBV3-1 (or the pseudogene TRBV3-2) combines with J gene TRBJ2-6, with D possibly matching TRBD1 (6 bases). The CDR3 has 16 amino acids. The germline CDR1 and CDR2 sequences are LGHDT and YNNKEL (reference sequence). Trimming took off 6 bases at V and 2 bases at J, with 14 bases between the two ends. The CDR3 sequence is CASRPRTGTGANVLTF. CDR3 sequence (DNA): TGTGCCAGCAGGCCCAGAACAGGGACTGGGGCCAACGTCCTGACTTTC.

V usage is TRBV10-3 and J usage is TRBJ1-2; 7 bases map to TRBD1. The germline V gene has CDR1 ENHRY and CDR2 SYGVKD. V was clipped by 3 bases and J by 2 bases; unmatched bases: 3. CDR3 length: 14 residues. The CDR3 DNA follows: TGTGCCATCAGTGACGGGACAGCCAACTATGGCTACACCTTC. It translates to CAISDGTANYGYTF.

The rearrangement links TRBV28 to TRBJ2-7; 9 bases are a match to TRBD1. Germline-derived CDR1 and CDR2 are MDHEN and SYDVKM. The V and J ends lost 5 bases and 3 bases, in that order; junction bases with no gene match: 2. This CDR3 region has 13 residues. The CDR3 sequence is CASSPDRGYEQYF. The CDR3 DNA is TGTGCCAGCAGTCCGGACAGGGGCTACGAGCAGTACTTC.

V is TRBV6-2 or TRBV6-3 and J is TRBJ1-1; 12 bases agree with TRBD1. Germline loops: CDR1 MNHEY, CDR2 SVGEGT. The J segment lost 7 bases and the V segment lost 5 bases, leaving 8 bases of the junction unmatched. The CDR3 runs to 15 residues. CDR3 coding DNA: TGTGCCAGCAGTAAGCGGGGACAGGGGGCAAATGAAGCTTTCTTT. Translated: CASSKRGQGANEAFF.